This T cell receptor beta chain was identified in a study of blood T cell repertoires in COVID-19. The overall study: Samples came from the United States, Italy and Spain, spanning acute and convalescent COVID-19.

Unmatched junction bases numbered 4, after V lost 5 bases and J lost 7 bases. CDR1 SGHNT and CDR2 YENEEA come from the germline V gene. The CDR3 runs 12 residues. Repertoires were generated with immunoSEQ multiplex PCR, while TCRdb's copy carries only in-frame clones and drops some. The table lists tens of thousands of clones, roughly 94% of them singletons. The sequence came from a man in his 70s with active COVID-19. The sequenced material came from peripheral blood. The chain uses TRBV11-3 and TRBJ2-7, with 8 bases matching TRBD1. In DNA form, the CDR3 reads TGTGCCAGCAGCAAAACAGGGGGGGAGCAGTACTTC. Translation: CASSKTGGEQYF.